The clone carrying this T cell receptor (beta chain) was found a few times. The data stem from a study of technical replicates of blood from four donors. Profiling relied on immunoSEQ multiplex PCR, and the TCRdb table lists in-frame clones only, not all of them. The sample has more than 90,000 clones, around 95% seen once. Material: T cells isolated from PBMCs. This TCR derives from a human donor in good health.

CDR3 DNA sequence: TGTGCCAGCAGCTTGGGACAAGACATGAACACTGAAGCTTTCTTT. It specifies CASSLGQDMNTEAFF. The rearrangement joins TRBV5-4 to TRBJ1-1; D call uncertain. The V end lost 0 bases, the J end lost 0 bases, and 9 bases lay between the germline ends. CDR1 SGHNT and CDR2 YYREEE come from the germline V gene (reference sequence). The CDR3 has 15 amino acids.